This T cell receptor beta chain was profiled in a study of cytomegalovirus exposure and HLA in healthy donors. Study results and caveats: In terms of immune exposure information, only CMV serostatus was available.

Comment on this clone: The target antigen is unknown.

The PCR used 60 Vbeta and 13 Jbeta primers. Here immunoSEQ multiplex PCR was the method, and the copy in TCRdb shows in-frame clones only, minus some. This table holds about 120,000 clones, around four fifths found once. Germline assignment: CDR1 SNHLY and CDR2 FYNNEI. The junction had 8 bases not matched to a gene; V was cut back by 7 bases and J by 9 bases. The CDR3 is 13 residues long. This TCR was recovered from a man in his 60s in good health and CMV-seropositive. Material: PBMCs. The chain is built from TRBV2 and TRBJ2-1, with TRBD1 matching over 8 bases. CDR3 region: CASKGTGGGEQFF. In nucleotides, the CDR3 is TGTGCCAGCAAGGGAACAGGGGGAGGTGAGCAGTTCTTC.